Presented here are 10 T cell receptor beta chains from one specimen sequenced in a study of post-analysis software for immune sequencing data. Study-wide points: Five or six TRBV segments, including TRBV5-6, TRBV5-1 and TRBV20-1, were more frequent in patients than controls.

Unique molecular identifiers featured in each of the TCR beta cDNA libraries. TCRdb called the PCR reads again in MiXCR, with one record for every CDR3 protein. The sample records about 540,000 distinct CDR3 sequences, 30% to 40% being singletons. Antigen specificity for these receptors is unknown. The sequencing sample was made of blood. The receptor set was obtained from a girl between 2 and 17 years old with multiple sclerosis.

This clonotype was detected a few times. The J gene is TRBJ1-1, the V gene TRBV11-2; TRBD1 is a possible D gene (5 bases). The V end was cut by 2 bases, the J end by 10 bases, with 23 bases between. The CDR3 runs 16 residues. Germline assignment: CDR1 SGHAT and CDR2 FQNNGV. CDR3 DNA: TGTGCCAGCAGCTTATCATTTGCTCAGGGTCTATTTTCAGCTTTCTTT. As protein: CASSLSFAQGLFSAFF.

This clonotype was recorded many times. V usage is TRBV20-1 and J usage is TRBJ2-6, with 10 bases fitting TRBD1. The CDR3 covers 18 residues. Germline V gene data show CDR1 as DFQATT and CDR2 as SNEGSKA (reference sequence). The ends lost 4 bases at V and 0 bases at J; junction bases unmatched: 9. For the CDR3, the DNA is TGCAGTGCTAAACACCGGGACAGGGGCCACTCTGGGGCCAACGTCCTGACTTTC. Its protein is CSAKHRDRGHSGANVLTF.

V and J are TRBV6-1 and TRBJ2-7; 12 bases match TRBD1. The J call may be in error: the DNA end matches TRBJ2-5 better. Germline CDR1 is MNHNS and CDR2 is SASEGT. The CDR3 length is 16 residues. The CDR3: CASSEAGTGGRETQYF. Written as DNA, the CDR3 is TGTGCCAGCAGTGAAGCGGGGACAGGGGGCAGAGAGACCCAGTACTTC.

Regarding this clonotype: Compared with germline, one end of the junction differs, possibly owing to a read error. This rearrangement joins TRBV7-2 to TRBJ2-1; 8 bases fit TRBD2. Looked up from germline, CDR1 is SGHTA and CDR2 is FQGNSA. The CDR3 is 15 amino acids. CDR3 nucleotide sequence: TGTGCCCGCAGCTTATTCGGGGGGGGCTACAATGAGCAGTTCTTC. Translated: CARSLFGGGYNEQFF.

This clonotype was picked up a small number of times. In DNA form, the CDR3 reads TGTGCCAGCAGTTACTCCAGCCTCGAGACCCAGTACTTC. Encoded protein: CASSYSSLETQYF. The J gene is TRBJ2-5, the V gene TRBV6-5; D not resolved. V was pared by 0 bases and J by 5 bases, with 7 bases between. Germline V lookup: CDR1 MNHEY, CDR2 SVGAGI. The CDR3 is 13 amino acids.

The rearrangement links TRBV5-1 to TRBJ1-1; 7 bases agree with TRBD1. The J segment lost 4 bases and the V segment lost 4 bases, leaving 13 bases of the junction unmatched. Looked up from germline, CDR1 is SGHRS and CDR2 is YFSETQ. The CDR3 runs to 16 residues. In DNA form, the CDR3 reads TGCGCCAGCAGCCCTCTGACAGGGTCGGGGACCACTGAAGCTTTCTTT. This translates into CASSPLTGSGTTEAFF.

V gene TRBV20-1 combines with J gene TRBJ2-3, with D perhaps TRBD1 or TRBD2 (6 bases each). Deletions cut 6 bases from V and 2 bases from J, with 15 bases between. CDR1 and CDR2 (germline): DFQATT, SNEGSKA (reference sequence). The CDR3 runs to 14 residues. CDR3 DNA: TGCAGTGCGGGCCGGGGGCCGACCACAGATACGCAGTATTTT. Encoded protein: CSAGRGPTTDTQYF.

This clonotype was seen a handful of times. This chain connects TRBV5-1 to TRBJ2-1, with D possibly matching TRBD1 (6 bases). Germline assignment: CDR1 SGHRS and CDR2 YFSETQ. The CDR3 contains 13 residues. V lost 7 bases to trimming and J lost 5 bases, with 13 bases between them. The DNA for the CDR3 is TGCGCCAGCTCCAGGGGTAGCGACAATGAGCAGTTCTTC. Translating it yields CASSRGSDNEQFF.

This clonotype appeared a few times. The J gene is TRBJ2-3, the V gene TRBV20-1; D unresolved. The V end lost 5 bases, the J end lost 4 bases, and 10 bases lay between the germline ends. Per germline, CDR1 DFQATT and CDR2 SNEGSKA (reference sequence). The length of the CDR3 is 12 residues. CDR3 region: CSAARVADTQYF. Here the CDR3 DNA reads TGCAGTGCTGCCCGTGTGGCAGATACGCAGTATTTT.

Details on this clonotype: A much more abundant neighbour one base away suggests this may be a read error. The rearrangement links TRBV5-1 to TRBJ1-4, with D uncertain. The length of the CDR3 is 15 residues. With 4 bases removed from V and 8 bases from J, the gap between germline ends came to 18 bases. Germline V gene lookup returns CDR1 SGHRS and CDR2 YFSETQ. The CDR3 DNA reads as TGCGCCAGCAGCGTGGATTCCTGGGGTCGCGAAAAACTGTTTTTT. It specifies CASSVDSWGREKLFF.